This TCR beta chain was retrieved from a study of control samples from healthy donors and cancer patients. This clone was seen once. Repertoires were generated with immunoSEQ multiplex PCR, while TCRdb's copy carries only in-frame clones and drops some. This table has about 120,000 clones, roughly nine tenths appearing once. From germline, CDR1 is SGDLS and CDR2 YYNGEE. Trimming removed 6 bases from V and 2 bases from J, with 10 bases in between. CDR3 length: 13 amino acids. Sequenced: PBMCs. The origin of this receptor is a woman aged 45-65 years with colorectal cancer. The chain combines TRBV9 with TRBJ2-3, with D maybe TRBD1 (5 bases). DNA for the CDR3: TGTGCCAGCAATCAGGGTCTCACAGATACGCAGTATTTT. It translates to CASNQGLTDTQYF.